This T cell receptor (beta chain) was found in a study of neurological immune-mediated disorders. This clonotype was counted ten times or more. Antigen: not known. Template-switch 5'RACE cDNA synthesis added a 10-nucleotide unique molecular identifier. In every sequencing run, more than 180 million TCR-beta sequences were generated from 15-18 subjects. TCRdb re-derived calls from the 5' RACE reads in MiXCR, one entry per CDR3 protein. The sample lists approximately 46,000 distinct CDR3 sequences; under 3.5% were seen once. Overall study findings and caveats: Among 34 multiple sclerosis patients, 18 had repertoires that phylogenetic grouping placed in one related-CDR3 cluster, a possible signature. Private repertoires in all groups were suggested, as expanded clones shared no CDR3 amino acid sequences across subjects.

The CDR3 loop spans 19 amino acids. Germline trimming cut 4 bases from V and 0 bases from J; bases unmatched to any gene: 11. Per the germline V gene, CDR1 is DFQATT and CDR2 is SNEGSKA (reference sequence). Specimen: PBMCs. This sequence originates from a woman aged 45-65 years with multiple sclerosis. The chain has TRBV20-1 and TRBJ2-1; 14 nucleotides agree with TRBD2. The CDR3 DNA follows: TGCAGTGCTAACCCCGGACTAGCGGGAGGCGGGAGCTCCTACAATGAGCAGTTCTTC. Translating it yields CSANPGLAGGGSSYNEQFF.